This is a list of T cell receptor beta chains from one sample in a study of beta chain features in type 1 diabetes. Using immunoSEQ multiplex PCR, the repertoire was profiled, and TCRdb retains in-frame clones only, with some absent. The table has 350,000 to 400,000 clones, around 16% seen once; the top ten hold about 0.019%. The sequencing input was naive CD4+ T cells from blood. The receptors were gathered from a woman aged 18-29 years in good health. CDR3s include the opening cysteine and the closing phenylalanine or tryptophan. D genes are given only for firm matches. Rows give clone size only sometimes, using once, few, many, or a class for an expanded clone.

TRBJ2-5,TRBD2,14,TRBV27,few,CASSLWRGGETQYF,TGTGCCAGCAGTTTATGGAGGGGAGGGGAGACCCAGTACTTC
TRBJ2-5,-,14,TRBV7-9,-,CASSFLDSQETQYF,TGTGCCAGCAGCTTTTTAGACAGTCAAGAGACCCAGTACTTC
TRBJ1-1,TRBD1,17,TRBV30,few,CAWTFDRGGSLNTEAFF,TGTGCCTGGACCTTCGACAGGGGCGGGAGCCTGAACACTGAAGCTTTCTTT
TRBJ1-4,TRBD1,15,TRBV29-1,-,CSVGDRVATNEKLFF,TGCAGCGTGGGGGACAGGGTTGCAACTAATGAAAAACTGTTTTTT
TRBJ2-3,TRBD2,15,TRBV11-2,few,CASRVAGGPEDTQYF,TGTGCCAGCAGAGTAGCGGGAGGGCCGGAAGATACGCAGTATTTT
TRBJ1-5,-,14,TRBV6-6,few,CASSFRQRNQPQHF,TGTGCCAGCAGTTTTCGACAGCGCAATCAGCCCCAGCATTTT
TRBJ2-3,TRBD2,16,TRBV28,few,CASSFSIAGSTDTQYF,TGTGCCAGCAGTTTCTCAATAGCGGGGAGCACAGATACGCAGTATTTT
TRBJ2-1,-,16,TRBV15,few,CATSRGGAGEDNEQFF,TGTGCCACCAGCAGAGGAGGGGCAGGGGAAGACAATGAGCAGTTCTTC
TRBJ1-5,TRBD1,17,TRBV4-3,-,CASSPQTGGYSNQPQHF,TGCGCCAGCAGCCCTCAGACAGGGGGATATAGCAATCAGCCCCAGCATTTT
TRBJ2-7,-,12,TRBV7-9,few,CASSLSSYEQYF,TGTGCCAGCAGCTTGAGCTCCTACGAGCAGTACTTC
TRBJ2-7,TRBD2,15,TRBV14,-,CASSQDGRLLYEQYF,TGTGCCAGCAGCCAAGACGGGAGGCTATTGTACGAGCAGTACTTC
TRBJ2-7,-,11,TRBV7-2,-,CASSETYEQYF,TGTGCCAGCAGCGAGACCTACGAGCAGTACTTC
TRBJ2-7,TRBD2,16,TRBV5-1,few,CASSLGAGPQLYEQYF,TGCGCCAGCAGCTTAGGAGCGGGGCCCCAACTCTACGAGCAGTACTTC
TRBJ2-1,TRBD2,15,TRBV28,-,CASSTLAGLRNEQFF,TGTGCCAGCAGTACGCTAGCGGGTCTAAGGAATGAGCAGTTCTTC
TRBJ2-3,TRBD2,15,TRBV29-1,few,CSVEGLAGGTDTQYF,TGCAGCGTTGAAGGACTAGCGGGAGGCACAGATACGCAGTATTTT
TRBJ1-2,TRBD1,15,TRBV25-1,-,CASSDSTGVEGGYTF,TGTGCCAGCAGTGACTCGACAGGGGTCGAGGGCGGCTACACCTTC
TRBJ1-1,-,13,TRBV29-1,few,CSVRKGGDTEAFF,TGCAGCGTTCGGAAAGGAGGAGACACTGAAGCTTTCTTT
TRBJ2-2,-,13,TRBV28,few,CASSSRQSGELFF,TGTGCCAGCAGTTCCCGACAGTCCGGGGAGCTGTTTTTT
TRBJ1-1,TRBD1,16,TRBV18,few,CASSPGQHFTNTEAFF,TGTGCCAGCTCACCGGGACAGCACTTCACTAACACTGAAGCTTTCTTT
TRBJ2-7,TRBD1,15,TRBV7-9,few,CASSLGATGNYEQYF,TGTGCCAGCAGCTTAGGGGCGACAGGGAACTACGAGCAGTACTTC
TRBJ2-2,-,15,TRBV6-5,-,CASSYLPANTGELFF,TGTGCCAGCAGTTACCTCCCCGCGAACACCGGGGAGCTGTTTTTT
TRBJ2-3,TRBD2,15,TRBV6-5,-,CASSYQLAGTDTQYF,TGTGCCAGCAGTTACCAACTAGCGGGCACAGATACGCAGTATTTT
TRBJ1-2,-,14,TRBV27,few,CASSFGPLNYGYTF,TGTGCCAGCAGTTTTGGGCCGTTGAACTATGGCTACACCTTC
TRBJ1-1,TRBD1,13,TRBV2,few,CASRRDSNTEAFF,TGTGCCAGCAGGAGGGACAGCAACACTGAAGCTTTCTTT
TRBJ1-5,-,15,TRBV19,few,CASNSDSPGNQPQHF,TGTGCCAGTAATTCGGACAGCCCGGGCAATCAGCCCCAGCATTTT
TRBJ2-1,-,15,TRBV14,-,CASSHPQPRGNEQFF,TGTGCCAGCAGCCACCCCCAGCCCCGGGGGAATGAGCAGTTCTTC
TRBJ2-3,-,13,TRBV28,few,CATSDTRTDTQYF,TGTGCCACCTCAGACACCCGCACAGATACGCAGTATTTT
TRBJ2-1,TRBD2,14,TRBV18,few,CASSPGTTDNEQFF,TGTGCCAGCTCACCTGGGACTACTGACAATGAGCAGTTCTTC
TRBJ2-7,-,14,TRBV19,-,CASASGTPTYEQYF,TGTGCCAGTGCTTCCGGGACTCCTACCTACGAGCAGTACTTC
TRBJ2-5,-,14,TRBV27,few,CASSFPLVRETQYF,TGTGCCAGCAGTTTCCCTCTCGTTAGAGAGACCCAGTACTTC
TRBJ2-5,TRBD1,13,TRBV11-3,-,CASSRDRVETQYF,TGTGCCAGCAGTCGGGACAGGGTAGAGACCCAGTACTTC
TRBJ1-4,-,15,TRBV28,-,CASSSLQATNEKLFF,TGTGCCAGCAGTTCGCTACAGGCAACTAATGAAAAACTGTTTTTT
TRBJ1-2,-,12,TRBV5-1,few,CASSPESYGYTF,TGCGCCAGCAGCCCGGAGAGCTATGGCTACACCTTC
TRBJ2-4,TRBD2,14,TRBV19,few,CASSREGAKNIQYF,TGTGCCAGTAGTCGGGAGGGAGCCAAAAACATTCAGTACTTC
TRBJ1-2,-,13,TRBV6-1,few,CASSLGDLYGYTF,TGTGCCAGCAGTTTAGGGGATTTGTATGGCTACACCTTC
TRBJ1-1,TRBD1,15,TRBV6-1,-,CASVPGQSGTTEAFF,TGTGCCAGCGTCCCGGGACAGTCCGGGACGACTGAAGCTTTCTTT
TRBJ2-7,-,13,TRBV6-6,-,CASNLVREDEQYF,TGTGCCAGCAATCTGGTCAGGGAGGACGAGCAGTACTTC
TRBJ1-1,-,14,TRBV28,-,CATHITGRGAEAFF,TGTGCCACTCATATAACAGGGCGAGGGGCTGAAGCTTTCTTT
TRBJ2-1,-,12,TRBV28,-,CASSSTYNEQFF,TGTGCCAGCAGTTCAACATACAATGAGCAGTTCTTC
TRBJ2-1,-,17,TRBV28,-,CASSTPLTPLADPEQFF,TGTGCCAGCAGCACTCCTCTAACGCCCTTAGCGGACCCTGAGCAGTTCTTC
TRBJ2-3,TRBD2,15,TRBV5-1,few,CASGGLAGVTDTQYF,TGCGCCAGCGGGGGACTAGCGGGAGTTACCGATACGCAGTATTTT
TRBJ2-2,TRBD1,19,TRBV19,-,CASTYLAVGRGQHTGELFF,TGTGCCAGTACCTATCTGGCCGTCGGTAGGGGGCAACACACCGGGGAGCTGTTTTTT
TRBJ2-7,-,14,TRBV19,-,CASSLLPTSYEQYF,TGTGCCAGTAGTTTACTACCTACCTCCTACGAGCAGTACTTC
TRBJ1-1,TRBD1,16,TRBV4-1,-,CASSQGMTGSHTEAFF,TGCGCCAGCAGCCAAGGTATGACAGGGAGTCACACTGAAGCTTTCTTT
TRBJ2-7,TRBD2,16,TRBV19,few,CASSSRTSGSPYEQYF,TGTGCCAGTAGTTCCCGGACTAGCGGGAGTCCCTACGAGCAGTACTTC
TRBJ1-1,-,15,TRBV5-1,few,CAARRAPTMNTEAFF,TGCGCCGCACGGAGGGCCCCTACAATGAACACTGAAGCTTTCTTT
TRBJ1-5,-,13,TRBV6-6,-,CASMRVENQPQHF,TGTGCCAGCATGCGTGTGGAGAATCAGCCCCAGCATTTT
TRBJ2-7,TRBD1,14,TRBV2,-,CASSLDRGLYEQYF,TGTGCCAGCAGTCTTGACAGGGGTCTATACGAGCAGTACTTC